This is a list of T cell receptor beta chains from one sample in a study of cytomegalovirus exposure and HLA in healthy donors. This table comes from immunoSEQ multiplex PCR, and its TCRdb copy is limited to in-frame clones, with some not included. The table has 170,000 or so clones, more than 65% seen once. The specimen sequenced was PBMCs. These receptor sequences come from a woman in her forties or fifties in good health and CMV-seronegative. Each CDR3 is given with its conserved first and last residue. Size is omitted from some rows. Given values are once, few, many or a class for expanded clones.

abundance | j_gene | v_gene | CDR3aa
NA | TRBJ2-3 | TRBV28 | CASSLLLGGTDTQYF
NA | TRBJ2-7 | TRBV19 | CASSMGRGFYEQYF
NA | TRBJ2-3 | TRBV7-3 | CASSLIGGDTQYF
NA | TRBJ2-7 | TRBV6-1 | CASSPGTTYEQYF
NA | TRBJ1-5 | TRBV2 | CASSGTGGWVRDQPQHF
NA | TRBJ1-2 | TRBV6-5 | CASSYSWDRGGYTF
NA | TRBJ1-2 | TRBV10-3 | CAISEERASYGYTF
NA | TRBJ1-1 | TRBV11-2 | CASSPYKKGQGGTEAFF
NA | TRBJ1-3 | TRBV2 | CASSGGRAGNTIYF
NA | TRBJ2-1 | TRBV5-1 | CASRKNTGGSYNEQFF
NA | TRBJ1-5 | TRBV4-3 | CASSQGENQPQHF
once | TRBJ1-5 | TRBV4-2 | CASSQEGTGTGYGGSNQPQHF
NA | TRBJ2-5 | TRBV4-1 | CASSQDRTRAQYF
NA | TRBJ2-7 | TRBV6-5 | CASSYAAGSSYEQYF
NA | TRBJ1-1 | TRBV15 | CATSRGWSGGTEAFF
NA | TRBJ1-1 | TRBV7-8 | CASSKRTGWATEAFF
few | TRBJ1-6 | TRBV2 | CASLREHSPLHF
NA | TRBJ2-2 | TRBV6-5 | CASIEPGGTGELFF
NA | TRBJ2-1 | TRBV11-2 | CASSLGGTGVDEQFF
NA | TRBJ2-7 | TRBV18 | CASSVPGITSYEQYF
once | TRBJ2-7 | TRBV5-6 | CASSLDPVFGEEQYF
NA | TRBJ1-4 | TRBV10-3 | CAIRPGTGTSNEKLFF
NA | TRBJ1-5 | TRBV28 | CARSTGGQPQHF
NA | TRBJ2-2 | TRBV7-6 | CASSPDGGVGTGELFF
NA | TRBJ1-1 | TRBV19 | CASGRQAIGGAFF
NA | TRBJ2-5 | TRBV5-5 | CASSPGMRGETQYF
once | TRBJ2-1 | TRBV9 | CASSGLDRVNEQFF
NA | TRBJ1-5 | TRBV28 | CASSPPTGSQPQHF
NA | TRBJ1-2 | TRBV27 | CASSLAPNRLGYTF
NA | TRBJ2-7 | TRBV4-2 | CASSPSGFPYEQYF
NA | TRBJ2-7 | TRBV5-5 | CASSSGRTYEQYF
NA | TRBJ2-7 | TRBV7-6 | CASSTRDRGDEQYF
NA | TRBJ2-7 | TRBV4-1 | CASSQVVQGASYEQYF
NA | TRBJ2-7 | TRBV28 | CASSLLAGGKDEQCF
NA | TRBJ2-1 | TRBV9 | CASSVGLGFDNEQFF
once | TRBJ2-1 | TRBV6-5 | CASSRGNEQFF
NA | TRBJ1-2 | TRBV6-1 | CASSVQGGGNTF
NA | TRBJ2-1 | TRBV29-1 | CSGREGWYNEQFF
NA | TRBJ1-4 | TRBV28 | CASSGDGTDEKLFF
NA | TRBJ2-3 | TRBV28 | CASSFILRGGTDTQYF
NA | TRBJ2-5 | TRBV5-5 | CASSSGLAAQETQYF
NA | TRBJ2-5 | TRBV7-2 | CASSSDGTARRETQYF
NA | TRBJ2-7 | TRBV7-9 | CSTTGAVGGEQYF
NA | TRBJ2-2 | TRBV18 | CASSPTSGSSHTGELFF
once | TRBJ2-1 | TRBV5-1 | CASSATLAGVPNEQFF
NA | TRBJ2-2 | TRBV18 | CASSPQTLRFTGELFF